These 12 T cell receptor beta chains came from one sample sequenced in a study of T cells in Graves' hyperthyroidism and ophthalmopathy. The source material, RNA transcripts, was used to amplify TCR beta CDR3 regions. The primer set for the first-round RT-PCR of the TCR CDR3 was HTBI. TCRdb called the multiplex PCR reads again in MiXCR, with one record for every CDR3 protein. The sample consists of some 800,000 distinct CDR3 sequences, roughly 40% of them appearing once. The sequencing sample was made of blood. Receptor source: a young man with Graves' hyperthyroidism.

V and J are TRBV4-2 and TRBJ1-1, with 10 bases that match TRBD1. V dropped 1 base and J dropped 4; count of bases not matched to a gene: 6. The germline gives CDR1 LGHNA, CDR2 YNFKEQ. This CDR3 contains 16 residues. The DNA of the CDR3 is TGTGCCAGCAGCCAAGGACAGGGGGCGGGCGCCACTGAAGCTTTCTTT. Translated: CASSQGQGAGATEAFF.

This clonotype was counted a few times. The genes are TRBV5-6 and TRBJ1-3, with D uncertain. V dropped 4 bases and J dropped 2 bases, with 13 bases sitting between them. The CDR3 covers 15 residues. Germline V gives CDR1 SGHDT, CDR2 YYEEEE. The DNA for the CDR3 is TGTGCCAGCAGCCCAGCCGGCCTAACTGGAAACACCATATATTTT. Translating gives CASSPAGLTGNTIYF.

This clonotype was observed many times. The J gene is TRBJ1-2, the V gene TRBV9, with D hard to call. The ends were cut back, 0 bases at V and 5 bases at J, with 14 bases in the middle. The CDR3 covers 15 residues. Germline V CDR1 and CDR2: SGDLS, YYNGEE. CDR3 amino acids: CASSVAPRAEYGYTF. The CDR3 DNA is TGTGCCAGCAGCGTAGCGCCCCGGGCAGAATATGGCTACACCTTC.

The chain couples TRBV2 to TRBJ2-7; weak D call: TRBD1 (5 bases). This CDR3 has 14 amino acids. The ends were cut back, 2 bases at V and 1 base at J, with 9 bases in the middle. Per germline, CDR1 SNHLY and CDR2 FYNNEI. Written as DNA, the CDR3 is TGTGCCAGCAGTGAACAGCCAGGGTCCTACGAGCAGTACTTC. Its protein product is CASSEQPGSYEQYF.

The chain combines TRBV9 with TRBJ1-4, with 8 bases aligning to TRBD1. The CDR3 covers 14 residues. The J segment lost 8 bases and the V segment lost 7 bases, leaving 10 bases of the junction unmatched. Germline CDR1 reads SGDLS; CDR2 reads YYNGEE. CDR3 amino acids: CASSLRDRNEKLFF. CDR3 bases: TGTGCCAGCTCACTTCGGGACAGGAACGAAAAACTGTTTTTT.

This clonotype was detected only a few times. The gene calls are TRBV20-1 and TRBJ1-1; 7 bases map to TRBD1. With 5 bases clipped from V and 1 base from J, the junction kept 7 bases outside the gene matches. The V gene's germline CDR1 is DFQATT and CDR2 SNEGSKA (reference sequence). The CDR3 runs to 14 residues. DNA of the CDR3: TGCAGTGCTCGAAGCCAGGGGGGGAACACTGAAGCTTTCTTT. It translates to CSARSQGGNTEAFF.

CDR3 DNA sequence: TGTGCCAGCAGCCAAGATACAGGGATTCATGGCTACACCTTC. Translated: CASSQDTGIHGYTF. This rearrangement joins TRBV9 to TRBJ1-2, with a possible D match to TRBD1 (6 bases). From germline, CDR1 is SGDLS and CDR2 YYNGEE. V lost 4 bases, J lost 6 bases, and 16 bases lay in between. The CDR3 is 14 residues long.

The J gene is TRBJ2-7, the V gene TRBV25-1, with 9 bases that match TRBD1. CDR1 is MGHDK and CDR2 is SYGVNS in the germline V gene. The CDR3 length is 16 residues. V shed 8 bases, J shed 3 bases, and the junction held 14 bases outside the gene matches. CDR3 loop: CASSPPAQGAFYEQYF. The CDR3 DNA is TGTGCCAGCTCACCACCCGCACAGGGGGCGTTCTACGAGCAGTACTTC.

Of note for this clonotype: A read error is possible here, since a much larger clone lies one base away. The J gene is TRBJ1-1, the V gene TRBV2; D is possibly TRBD1 (6 bases). The CDR3 sequence is 15 residues long. The V and J ends lost 3 bases and 4 bases respectively, with 15 bases between them. Germline V lookup: CDR1 SNHLY, CDR2 FYNNEI. The CDR3 DNA is TGTGCCAGCAGTGAGTACAGGGCATCGAGCACTGAAGCTTTCTTT. Protein: CASSEYRASSTEAFF.

This clonotype came up many times. The rearrangement uses TRBV2 and TRBJ2-7, with 7 bases fitting TRBD2. V gave up 11 bases and J gave up 4 bases; unmatched junction bases: 8. This CDR3 comprises 12 residues. Germline loops: CDR1 SNHLY, CDR2 FYNNEI. CDR3 sequence reads: CAFREDIYEQYF. DNA of the CDR3: TGTGCCTTCCGGGAGGATATTTACGAGCAGTACTTC.

The CDR3 reads CASTIAGGNTGELFF. CDR3 sequence (DNA): TGTGCCAGCACCATAGCGGGGGGGAACACCGGGGAGCTGTTTTTT. The genes are TRBV2 and TRBJ2-2; 10 bases line up with TRBD2. With V trimmed by 7 bases and J by 1 base, 3 bases remained unmatched. The CDR3 length is 15 residues. Germline V gene sequence: CDR1 SNHLY, CDR2 FYNNEI.

In its sample, this clonotype was seen a few times. The J gene is TRBJ1-2, the V gene TRBV12-3 or TRBV12-4, with D unclear. Trimming cost V 5 bases and J 4 bases, with 11 bases left between them. This CDR3 is built from 13 residues. The CDR3 DNA reads TGTGCCAGCAGTGGGGAACAGTTCTATGGCTACACCTTC. It specifies CASSGEQFYGYTF.